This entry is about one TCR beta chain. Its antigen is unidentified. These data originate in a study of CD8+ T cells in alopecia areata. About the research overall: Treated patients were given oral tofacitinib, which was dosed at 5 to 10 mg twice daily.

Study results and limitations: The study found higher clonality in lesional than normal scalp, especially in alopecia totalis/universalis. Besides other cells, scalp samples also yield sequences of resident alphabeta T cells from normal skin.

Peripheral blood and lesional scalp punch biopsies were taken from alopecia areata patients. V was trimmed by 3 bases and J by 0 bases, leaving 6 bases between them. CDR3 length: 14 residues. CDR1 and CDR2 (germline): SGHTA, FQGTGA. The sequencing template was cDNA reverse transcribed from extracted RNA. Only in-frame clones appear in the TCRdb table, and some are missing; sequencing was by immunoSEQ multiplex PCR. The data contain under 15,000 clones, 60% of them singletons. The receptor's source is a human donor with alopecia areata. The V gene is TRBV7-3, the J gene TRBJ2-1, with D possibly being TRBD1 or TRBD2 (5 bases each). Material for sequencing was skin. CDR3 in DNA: TGTGCCAGCAGCTTTGGGGGCTCCTACAATGAGCAGTTCTTC. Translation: CASSFGGSYNEQFF.